This T cell receptor beta chain was identified during a study of T cells in Graves' hyperthyroidism and ophthalmopathy. About the research overall: Sampling of peripheral blood happened at initial diagnosis, prior to any treatment. General study results and limits: Blood also carried most thyroid clonotypes expanded above 0.001.

There were TCR beta CDR3 regions amplified from RNA transcripts. HTBI primers were the set used in a first-round RT-PCR of the TCR CDR3. MiXCR was run by TCRdb on the multiplex PCR reads, yielding one entry per CDR3 protein. Counted here are about 700,000 distinct CDR3 sequences, 13% to 15% occurring once; the ten biggest clones make up roughly 10%. Germline lookup yields CDR1 LGHNA and CDR2 YSLEER. This CDR3 contains 15 residues. V lost 1 base to trimming and J lost 5 bases; unmatched junction nucleotides: 7. This clonotype was seen ten or more times. Its antigen is not known. The chain joins TRBV4-3 to TRBJ2-5; TRBD2 aligns across 7 bases. The clonotype was recovered from a woman under 30 with Graves' hyperthyroidism. Sequencing was done on a sample of blood. As DNA, the CDR3 is TGCGCCAGCAGCCAAGTCGGGGCTAGCGGTGAGACCCAGTACTTC. Protein product: CASSQVGASGETQYF.